The T cell receptor beta chain described here comes from a study of T cell responses to AZD1222 COVID-19 vaccine. Findings of the study overall: Clonal diversity was possibly underestimated, and white British individuals and females predominated among donors. An increase in Spike-specific TCR breadth and depth was observed after two AZD1222 doses. Sampling that yielded the repertoires occurred only after the peak T cell response.

TCRdb keeps only in-frame clones here, not all; method: immunoSEQ multiplex PCR. This table holds 150,000 to 200,000 clones, around 93% found once. Germline V gives CDR1 MNHEY, CDR2 SVGAGI. The CDR3 loop spans 14 amino acids. V lost 6 bases and J lost 1, with 12 bases in between. For this clone: The antigen remains unidentified.

Sequenced here: peripheral blood, sampled 28 days after the second AZD1222 dose. This TCR derives from an adult who received the AZD1222 COVID-19 vaccine. The V gene is TRBV6-5, the J gene TRBJ1-1, with TRBD1 as a possible D gene (5 bases). CDR3 nucleotide sequence: TGTGCCAGCAGGATGGGACGGACGAACACTGAAGCTTTCTTT. Protein product: CASRMGRTNTEAFF.